This TCR beta chain appears in the sequencing data of a study of PD-1 blockade in mismatch repair-deficient tumors. Study results and limitations: Tumor-resident clones, often undetectable pretreatment in blood, expanded then contracted after pembrolizumab.

Clones were sequenced by immunoSEQ multiplex PCR, and TCRdb holds only the in-frame ones, with some missing. The sample shows tens of thousands of clones, approximately 81% of them seen only once. All patients were mismatch repair deficient, assessed by either PCR or immunohistochemistry. Three pembrolizumab responders had their TCRs sequenced. With respect to this clone: Its target is not known.

CDR1 and CDR2 (germline): MNHEY, SMNVEV (reference sequence). CDR3 size: 13 residues. V lost 7 bases and J 5 bases, leaving 13 bases between the germline ends. The sequence was collected from an adult with mismatch repair-deficient cancer. Specimen: peripheral blood, collected 12 weeks after starting pembrolizumab. This rearrangement joins TRBV27 to TRBJ2-3, with unresolved D. The CDR3 protein is CASTLAGLDTQYF. The CDR3 DNA reads TGTGCCAGCACCTTAGCCGGGTTAGATACGCAGTATTTT.